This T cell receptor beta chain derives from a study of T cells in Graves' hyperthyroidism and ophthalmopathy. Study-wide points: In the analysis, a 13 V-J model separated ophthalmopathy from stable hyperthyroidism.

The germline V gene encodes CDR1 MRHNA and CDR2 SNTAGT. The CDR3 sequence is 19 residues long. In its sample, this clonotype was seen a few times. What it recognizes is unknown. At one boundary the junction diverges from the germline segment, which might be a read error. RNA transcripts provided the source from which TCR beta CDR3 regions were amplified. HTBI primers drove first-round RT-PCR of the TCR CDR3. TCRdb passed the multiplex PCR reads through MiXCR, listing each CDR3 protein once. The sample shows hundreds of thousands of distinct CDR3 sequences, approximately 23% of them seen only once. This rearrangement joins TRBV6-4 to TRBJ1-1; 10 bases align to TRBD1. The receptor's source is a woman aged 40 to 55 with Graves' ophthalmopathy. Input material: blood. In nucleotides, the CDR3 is TGTGCCAGCAGGACCAATCCCGGGACAGGGGCCGGACGAAAAGATGAAACTTTCTTT. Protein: CASRTNPGTGAGRKDETFF.